This T cell receptor beta chain emerged from a study of OX40 agonist ivuxolimab in advanced cancers. Study overall: Three patients showed partial responses: one hepatocellular carcinoma and two cutaneous melanoma cases.

Of note for this clone: Its antigen is still unknown.

Study-wide points: Among the lowest peripheral clonal expansion occurred in 0.1-3.0 mg/kg partial responders.

The CDR3 runs to 16 residues. V lost 7 bases, J lost 0 bases, and 15 bases lay in between. Germline V gene sequence: CDR1 LNHDA, CDR2 SQIVND (reference sequence). Only in-frame clones appear in the TCRdb table, and some are missing; sequencing was by immunoSEQ multiplex PCR. The repertoire holds about 77,000 clones, with roughly 85% as singletons. Autoimmune disease history or systemic immunosuppression barred patients. The gene calls are TRBV19 and TRBJ2-2; possible D gene TRBD1, 6 bases. The origin of this receptor is an adult with an advanced solid tumor such as melanoma, head and neck, liver or kidney cancer. The sequences come from CD4+ or CD8+ T cells sorted from blood, collected in a trial of the OX40 agonist ivuxolimab. The CDR3 protein is CASKIPQGSNTGELFF. The CDR3 nucleotides read TGTGCCAGTAAAATCCCACAGGGCTCGAACACCGGGGAGCTGTTTTTT. Complete variable domain (other parts from reference TRBV19 and TRBJ2-2): DGGITQSPKYLFRKEGQNVTLSCEQNLNHDAMYWYRQDPGQGLRLIYYSQIVNDFQKGDIAEGYSVSREKKESFPLTVTSAQKNPTAFYLCASKIPQGSNTGELFFGEGSRLTVL.